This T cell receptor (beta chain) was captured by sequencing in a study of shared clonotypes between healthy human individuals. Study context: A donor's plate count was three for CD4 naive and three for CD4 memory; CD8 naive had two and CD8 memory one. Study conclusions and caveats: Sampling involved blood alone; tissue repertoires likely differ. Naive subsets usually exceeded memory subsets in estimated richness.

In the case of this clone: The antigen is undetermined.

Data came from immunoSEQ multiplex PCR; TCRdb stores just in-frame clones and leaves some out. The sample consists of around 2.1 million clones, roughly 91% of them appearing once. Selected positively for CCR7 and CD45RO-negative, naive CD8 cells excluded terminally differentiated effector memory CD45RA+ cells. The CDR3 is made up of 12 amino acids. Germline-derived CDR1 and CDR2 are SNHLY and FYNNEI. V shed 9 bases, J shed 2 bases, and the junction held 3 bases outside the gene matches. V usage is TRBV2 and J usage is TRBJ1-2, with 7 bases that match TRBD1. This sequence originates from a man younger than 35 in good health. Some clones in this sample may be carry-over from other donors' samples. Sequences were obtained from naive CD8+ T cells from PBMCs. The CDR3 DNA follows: TGTGCCAGTCAGGGGGGGAACTATGGCTACACCTTC. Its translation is CASQGGNYGYTF.